Detailed here is one T cell receptor beta chain. The antigen this receptor binds is unknown. Nothing much larger sits one base from this clone, and base qualities are not available. The immunoSEQ Assay, a bias-controlled multiplex PCR, was used to amplify TCRbeta CDR3 regions from genomic DNA. The study's processing was this. The number of nucleated cells in each sample was estimated by amplification of reference gene primers within the assay. To quantify the absolute abundance of each unique TCRbeta CDR3 rearrangement, sequence reads were collapsed and filtered. For each sample, productive Simpson clonality was calculated by taking the square root of Simpson's diversity index across productive rearrangements. As stored in TCRdb, this immuneACCESS dataset retains in-frame rearrangements with V and J assigned. A fraction of the clones does not appear; measured against another copy, unresolved V genes explain less than half of the discrepancy, and the remainder lacks a known reason. That table gives V, J and clone size, and the DNA gave D and trimming. A total of over 90,000 clones appear in this sample, approximately 81% of them only once. About 4% of the sample is taken by the ten largest.

Each collaborating institution followed its own protocols to collect whole blood in K2EDTA tubes. For TCRbeta analysis, collaborator samples were shipped as frozen whole blood, as isolated PBMCs, or as DNA extracted from either sample type. The sample is drawn from a study of blood T cell repertoires in COVID-19 (dated by TCRdb to about 2020). Some background on the complete study: The collaborator samples originated in the United States, Italy and Spain and spanned the acute and convalescent phases of COVID-19. The prospective study material was composed of cDNA or gDNA derived from T cells, B-cell-depleted T cells, or PBMCs. Deeply sampled blood TCRbeta repertoires from subjects exposed to, actively infected with, or recovered from COVID-19 were included in the dataset. The repertoires were released in a freely available public database intended as a resource for research on the immune response to SARS-CoV-2. The samples were drawn from the first 160 participants of the ongoing ImmuneRACE study and from roughly 1,300 subjects provided by 6 global collaborators. Nearly every sample came with metadata listing a de-identified subject ID, COVID-19 status, age in years and sex. Where available, HLA class I and class II types were taken from metadata supplied by the sample provider and were not determined by assay-based typing.

Results and caveats for the whole study, not just this receptor: Clinical and demographic metadata were provided uncurated, with the amount varying by source and participant.

Sample: peripheral blood. The source is a man in his 60s with acute or convalescent COVID-19.

The nucleotide sequence reads TGTGCCAGCATGACAGTGAACACCGGGGAGCTGTTTTTT. This sequence encodes CASMTVNTGELFF. The chain links TRBV19 with TRBJ2-2; matching of 5 bases hints at TRBD1 as the D gene. There are 13 amino acids in the CDR3, from cysteine to phenylalanine inclusive. Only the CDR3 portion is preserved as DNA: 39 bases, with reading frame beginning at the first base. V lost 9 bases and J lost 1 base; the stretch between them is 9 bases long. The germline V gene (reference sequence) yields LNHDA for CDR1 and SQIVND for CDR2.